This note documents a single T cell receptor beta chain sequence. Germline V gene sequence: CDR1 SGHTA, CDR2 FQGNSA. The length of the CDR3 is 13 residues. V lost 5 bases and J lost 4, with 12 bases in between. This sample was included in a study of control samples from healthy donors and cancer patients. Sequenced by immunoSEQ multiplex PCR; TCRdb stores in-frame clones only, minus some. The sample table sets out about 200,000 clones. The rearrangement joins TRBV7-2 to TRBJ2-7, with a weak D call TRBD1 (6 bases). This sequence originates from a woman in her twenties or thirties in good health. Sequenced: blood. The CDR3 bases are TGTGCCAGCAGCAGCGATCAGGGGTACGAGCAGTACTTC. Translated, it gives CASSSDQGYEQYF.